Ten or more counts support the clone carrying this T cell receptor (beta chain). This specimen belongs to a study of T cells in Graves' hyperthyroidism and ophthalmopathy. Stable disease denoted Graves' hyperthyroidism without ophthalmopathy progression within 18 months. Investigators excluded patients with uncontrolled infection, other autoimmune disease, pregnancy or lactation. The source material, RNA transcripts, was used to amplify TCR beta CDR3 regions. Primed by the HTBI set, a first-round RT-PCR was run on the TCR CDR3. Each CDR3 protein is one row after TCRdb ran MiXCR on the multiplex PCR reads. This sample has approximately 370,000 distinct CDR3 sequences, with under 15% found just once. After removal of 3 bases from V and 7 bases from J, the junction contained 12 bases not matched to a gene. CDR1 is ENHRY and CDR2 is SYGVKD in the germline V gene. This CDR3 contains 15 residues.

The sequencing input was blood. This receptor was identified in a woman younger than 45 with Graves' hyperthyroidism. The V call is TRBV10-3, the J call TRBJ2-7, with TRBD1 identical over 7 bases. This CDR3 is CAISEPGQSSIEQYF. DNA for the CDR3: TGTGCCATCAGTGAACCGGGACAGTCTTCTATTGAGCAGTACTTC.